The 14 T cell receptor beta chains below were found in one sample sequenced in a study of Ad26.COV2.S vaccination and SARS-CoV-2 variants. Treatment denoted: around 19 received Ad26.COV2.S at low or high dose, single or two shots; several received placebo; per-sample allocation not given. Sampling happened 63 days after the first vaccine or placebo injection. Using immunoSEQ multiplex PCR, the repertoire was profiled, and TCRdb retains in-frame clones only, with some absent. Altogether hundreds of thousands of clones are present, more than 70% being singletons, with the ten largest covering approximately 1.5%. The starting material was peripheral blood, obtained in a trial of Ad26.COV2.S vaccine versus placebo. Every receptor here comes from a person between 18 and 59 years old who received the Ad26.COV2.S COVID-19 vaccine or a placebo.

V usage is TRBV9 and J usage is TRBJ2-1, with TRBD2 as a possible D gene (5 bases). Germline CDR1 reads SGDLS; CDR2 reads YYNGEE. CDR3 length equals 15 residues. Deletions cut 0 bases from V and 3 bases from J, with 10 bases between. The CDR3 sequence: CASSVGSGLYNEQFF. In nucleotides, the CDR3 is TGTGCCAGCAGCGTAGGCAGCGGCCTCTACAATGAGCAGTTCTTC.

This clone was seen more than once but under ten times. The rearrangement joins TRBV18 to TRBJ2-1, with TRBD2 identical over 15 bases. Germline V CDR1 and CDR2: KGHSH, LQKENI. This CDR3 comprises 18 residues. Trimming took 4 bases from V and 0 from J; bases not matched to a gene: 4. CDR3 amino acids: CASSRGLAGGRSYNEQFF. Written as DNA, the CDR3 is TGTGCCAGCTCACGGGGACTAGCGGGAGGACGCTCCTACAATGAGCAGTTCTTC.

This chain connects TRBV29-1 to TRBJ1-1; a weak D match, TRBD1 (6 bases). The germline V gene has CDR1 SQVTM and CDR2 ANQGSEA. This CDR3 has 13 residues. V was shortened by 6 bases and J by 0 bases, with 11 bases between the two germline ends. The CDR3 DNA is TGCAGCGTAGCGGGACACCTGAACACTGAAGCTTTCTTT. The encoded protein is CSVAGHLNTEAFF.

This rearrangement joins TRBV19 to TRBJ1-1; no definite D call. Deletions cut 5 bases from V and 1 base from J, with 8 bases between. CDR3 length equals 13 residues. The germline V gene has CDR1 LNHDA and CDR2 SQIVND (reference sequence). The CDR3 reads CASSGYRNTEAFF. CDR3 nucleotides: TGTGCCAGTAGTGGATACAGGAACACTGAAGCTTTCTTT.

The chain links TRBV6-4 to TRBJ2-7; 10 nucleotides agree with TRBD2. This CDR3 is built from 16 residues. Unmatched junction bases numbered 13, after V lost 7 bases and J lost 4 bases. Germline-derived CDR1 and CDR2 are MRHNA and SNTAGT. This CDR3 is CASTPGVGTSEYEQYF. The CDR3 DNA reads TGTGCCAGCACCCCCGGGGTAGGGACTAGCGAATACGAGCAGTACTTC.

In its sample, this clone was seen a few times. This chain connects TRBV10-1 to TRBJ1-1; D remains ambiguous. This CDR3 spans 15 amino acids. Germline-derived CDR1 and CDR2 are WNHNN and SYGVQD (reference sequence). V dropped 5 bases and J dropped 1 base, with 14 bases sitting between them. Here the CDR3 reads CASSPSLEGNTEAFF. CDR3 bases: TGCGCCAGCAGTCCTAGCTTGGAGGGGAACACTGAAGCTTTCTTT.

The chain uses TRBV7-2 and TRBJ2-2; 10 positions agree with TRBD2. Germline V gene sequence: CDR1 SGHTA, CDR2 FQGNSA. Germline trimming cut 4 bases from V and 6 bases from J; bases unmatched to any gene: 5. The CDR3 totals 15 residues. DNA for the CDR3: TGTGCCAGCAGCTCACAAGCGGGGGGGCCCGGGGAGCTGTTTTTT. Amino acid sequence: CASSSQAGGPGELFF.

This clone was seen only once. This sequence joins TRBV6-5 and TRBJ2-3; maybe TRBD2 (6 bases). In germline, CDR1 is MNHEY, CDR2 SVGAGI. The CDR3 extends over 15 amino acids. V was clipped by 6 bases and J by 0 bases, with 13 bases between them. DNA of the CDR3: TGTGCCAGCAGGGCCCAGCGGGTTAGCACAGATACGCAGTATTTT. It yields the protein CASRAQRVSTDTQYF.

This chain uses TRBV9 with TRBJ2-5; tentatively, D is TRBD2 (6 bases). V shed 0 bases and J shed 2 bases, with 14 bases lying between them. The CDR3 is made up of 16 amino acids. Germline CDR1 and CDR2: SGDLS and YYNGEE. The CDR3 sequence is CASSVGSGQLQETQYF. The CDR3 coding sequence is TGTGCCAGCAGCGTAGGAAGCGGGCAACTTCAAGAGACCCAGTACTTC.

The V and J genes are TRBV11-1 and TRBJ2-5; D is possibly TRBD1 or TRBD2 (5 bases each). V was trimmed by 5 bases and J by 2 bases, leaving 18 bases between them. The V gene's germline CDR1 is SGHAT and CDR2 FQDESV (reference sequence). CDR3 size: 16 residues. CDR3 nucleotides: TGTGCCAGCAGCCTACGTGGGCCGGGACCACAAGAGACCCAGTACTTC. This codes for CASSLRGPGPQETQYF. Using reference TRBV11-1 and TRBJ2-5 for the parts outside the CDR3, the full variable domain is EAEVAQSPRYKITEKSQAVAFWCDPISGHATLYWYRQILGQGPELLVQFQDESVVDDSQLPKDRFSAERLKGVDSTLKIQPAELGDSAMYLCASSLRGPGPQETQYFGPGTRLLVL.

The chain carries TRBV6-6 and TRBJ2-7, with no clear D. V lost 2 bases and J lost 3, with 11 bases in between. Germline values: CDR1 MNHNY, CDR2 SVGAGI (reference sequence). The CDR3 totals 14 residues. As DNA, the CDR3 is TGTGCCAGCAGTTACGCTCCTTGGCGCTACGAGCAGTACTTC. Protein sequence: CASSYAPWRYEQYF.

This clone came up once. This chain links TRBV10-3 with TRBJ1-2; D call uncertain. CDR1 is ENHRY, CDR2 SYGVKD, per germline. This CDR3 is built from 13 residues. Deletions cut 0 bases from V and 5 bases from J, with 7 bases between. Written as DNA, the CDR3 is TGTGCCATCAGTGAGTCGACGGGATATGGCTACACCTTC. It codes for CAISESTGYGYTF.

J is TRBJ1-1 and V is TRBV14; D call uncertain. V lost 4 bases to trimming and J lost 1 base, with 7 bases between them. This CDR3 is built from 13 residues. Per germline, CDR1 SGHDN and CDR2 FVKESK. The DNA for the CDR3 is TGTGCCAGCAGCCGCGTATCGAACACTGAAGCTTTCTTT. Translating gives CASSRVSNTEAFF.

The J gene is TRBJ1-4, the V gene TRBV5-1, with D unresolved. The ends were cut back, 2 bases at V and 8 bases at J, with 16 bases in the middle. Germline CDR1 and CDR2: SGHRS and YFSETQ. The CDR3 is 15 residues long. The CDR3 coding sequence is TGCGCCAGCAGCTTCGACTCCTCCCAAGGGGAAAAACTGTTTTTT. It translates to CASSFDSSQGEKLFF.